This T cell receptor beta chain was observed in a study of cytomegalovirus exposure and HLA in healthy donors. PCR used 60 Vbeta primers and 13 Jbeta primers. The method was immunoSEQ multiplex PCR; TCRdb's version includes in-frame clones alone and lacks a portion of them. The sample holds 90,000 to 110,000 clones, about two thirds seen once. Between the trimmed V and J ends, which lost 7 bases and 0 bases, there was a span of 15 bases. The CDR3 has 15 amino acids. CDR1 and CDR2 (germline): LNHDA, SQIVND (reference sequence). The material sequenced was PBMCs. The chain employs TRBV19 and TRBJ1-1; possibly TRBD1 for D (5 bases). The receptor's source is a woman between 65 and 79 years old in good health and CMV-seropositive. CDR3 nucleotides: TGTGCCAGTAATAAAAACAGGTTTTTGAACACTGAAGCTTTCTTT. Its protein is CASNKNRFLNTEAFF.